The 10 T cell receptor beta chains below come from one sample, sequenced in a study of blood T cells in healthy people across ages. Next came a second PCR, run for 7 to 11 cycles, which used a sample-barcoded 5' primer along with a J-beta primer mix. Via MiXCR, TCRdb re-called the 5' RACE reads, giving one row per CDR3 protein. The sample records 780,000 or so distinct CDR3 sequences, just under 25% being singletons. The sample was also reused in another study, on T cells of mothers and their children.

The sequencing input was blood. The source of these receptors is a boy under 18 in good health.

This clonotype appeared many times. The chain combines TRBV5-6 with TRBJ2-6; a possible D gene is TRBD2 (5 bases). Germline CDR1 SGHDT, CDR2 YYEEEE. CDR3 length: 16 residues. The V end was cut by 5 bases, the J end by 4 bases, with 16 bases between. CDR3 region: CASSLVAGSGANVLTF. The DNA of the CDR3 is TGTGCCAGCAGTTTAGTCGCGGGCTCAGGGGCCAACGTCCTGACTTTC.

This clonotype was counted a few times. The V gene is TRBV5-1, the J gene TRBJ2-5; perhaps TRBD2 as D (6 bases). V gave up 0 bases and J gave up 4 bases, with 13 bases separating them. The CDR3 length is 15 residues. Germline V gene data show CDR1 as SGHRS and CDR2 as YFSETQ. CDR3 DNA: TGCGCCAGCAGCTTGGGAGGCCAGGGAGGAGAGACCCAGTACTTC. This sequence encodes CASSLGGQGGETQYF. The complete variable domain, with remaining parts taken from reference TRBV5-1 and TRBJ2-5, reads KAGVTQTPRYLIKTRGQQVTLSCSPISGHRSVSWYQQTPGQGLQFLFEYFSETQRNKGNFPGRFSGRQFSNSRSEMNVSTLELGDSALYLCASSLGGQGGETQYFGPGTRLLVL.

This clonotype was detected only a few times. The gene calls are TRBV10-3 and TRBJ2-3; TRBD2 aligns across 7 bases. J lost 2 bases, V lost 2 bases, and 4 bases had no gene match. Germline CDR1 and CDR2: ENHRY and SYGVKD. CDR3 size: 15 residues. The CDR3 reads CAISEPSGATDTQYF. The CDR3 coding sequence is TGTGCCATCAGTGAGCCAAGCGGGGCCACAGATACGCAGTATTTT.

This clonotype was seen a handful of times. The J gene is TRBJ2-2, the V gene TRBV28, with D unresolved. V was pared by 6 bases and J by 3 bases, with 8 bases between. This CDR3 is built from 13 residues. Per germline, CDR1 MDHEN and CDR2 SYDVKM. The CDR3, as DNA: TGTGCCAGCAGGGCTAGGGACACCGGGGAGCTGTTTTTT. Protein: CASRARDTGELFF.

The chain combines TRBV6-1 with TRBJ1-3; D is unclear. CDR3 length: 15 amino acids. V was clipped by 6 bases and J by 0 bases, with 12 bases between them. Germline CDR1 is MNHNS and CDR2 is SASEGT. The CDR3 DNA sequence: TGTGCCAGCAGAATAGAGACATACTCTGGAAACACCATATATTTT. Residues: CASRIETYSGNTIYF.

This clonotype occurred a few times. The chain combines TRBV11-1 with TRBJ2-1; 7 nucleotides agree with TRBD2. The CDR3 loop spans 14 amino acids. The V segment lost 7 bases and the J segment 6 bases; nucleotides outside the gene matches: 9. Germline V gene lookup returns CDR1 SGHAT and CDR2 FQDESV (reference sequence). The DNA of the CDR3 is TGTGCCAGCAAAAGAGGTCTAGCGGCCAATGAGCAGTTCTTC. Its protein is CASKRGLAANEQFF.

This clonotype was counted only a few times. The rearrangement uses TRBV7-2 and TRBJ2-4; D is perhaps TRBD1 (6 bases). Trimming shortened V by 2 bases and J by 3 bases, and 14 bases separated the two germline ends. Germline V gene data show CDR1 as SGHTA and CDR2 as FQGNSA. CDR3 length equals 16 residues. CDR3 bases: TGTGCCAGCAGCTTAATCGCCAGGGACATCAAAAACATTCAGTACTTC. Translating it yields CASSLIARDIKNIQYF.

This clonotype has just a few counts. The chain uses TRBV6-1 and TRBJ2-1; TRBD2 matches 8 bases. Germline lookup yields CDR1 MNHNS and CDR2 SASEGT. The length of the CDR3 is 12 residues. After removal of 3 bases from V and 10 bases from J, the junction contained 2 bases not matched to a gene. As DNA, the CDR3 is TGTGCCAGCAGTGACTGGACTAGCGAGCAGTTCTTC. This sequence encodes CASSDWTSEQFF.

This chain joins TRBV4-3 and TRBJ2-3; D may be TRBD2 (6 bases). Germline V lookup: CDR1 LGHNA, CDR2 YSLEER. V was cut by 2 bases and J by 1 base, with 13 bases left in between. This CDR3 comprises 16 residues. The CDR3 DNA sequence: TGCGCCAGCAGCCAACGCCGGGGCGGGGGCACAGATACGCAGTATTTT. Translation: CASSQRRGGGTDTQYF.

In nucleotides, the CDR3 is TGCGCCAGCAGCGAGCACCGGGCCGGGAGGGAAAAACTGTTTTTT. As protein: CASSEHRAGREKLFF. The rearrangement uses TRBV4-1 and TRBJ1-4; D not certain. This CDR3 comprises 15 residues. Germline V gene lookup returns CDR1 MGHRA and CDR2 YSYEKL. V lost 5 bases and J lost 8, with 18 bases in between.